This T cell receptor beta chain was profiled in a study of cytomegalovirus exposure and HLA in healthy donors. The study, taken as a whole, reports: In vitro testing confirmed a few CMV-associated chains as specific for CMV antigens. The Asian-associated ancestry cluster reportedly had fewer N-insertions than the approximately 610-donor mean in a later analysis.

Trimming took 5 bases from V and 7 from J; bases not matched to a gene: 8. The CDR3 is made up of 15 amino acids. Germline CDR1 and CDR2: SGHVS and FQNEAQ. PCR primers comprised 60 Vbeta and 13 Jbeta primers. Here immunoSEQ multiplex PCR was the method, and the copy in TCRdb shows in-frame clones only, minus some. The top ten hold 4% to 4.5% of the sample, which has about 80,000 clones, around 60% seen once. With regard to this clone: The target antigen is unknown.

The receptor was derived from a male donor in good health and CMV-seropositive. Sequenced sample: PBMCs. The rearrangement uses TRBV7-8 and TRBJ1-5; TRBD1 matches 10 bases. The CDR3 loop is CASSPRDRGDQPQHF. CDR3 sequence (DNA): TGTGCCAGCAGCCCTCGGGACAGGGGAGACCAGCCCCAGCATTTT.